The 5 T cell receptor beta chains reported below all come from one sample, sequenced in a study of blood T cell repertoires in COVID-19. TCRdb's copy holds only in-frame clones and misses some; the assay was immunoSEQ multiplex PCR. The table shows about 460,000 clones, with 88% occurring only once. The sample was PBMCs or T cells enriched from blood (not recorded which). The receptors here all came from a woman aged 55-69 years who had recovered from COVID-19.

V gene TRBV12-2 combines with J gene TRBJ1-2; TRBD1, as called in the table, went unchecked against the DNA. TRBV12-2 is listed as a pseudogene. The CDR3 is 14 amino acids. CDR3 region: CASPPLADTYGYTF. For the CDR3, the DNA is TGTGCAAGTCCCCCCTTGGCAGATACCTATGGCTACACCTTC.

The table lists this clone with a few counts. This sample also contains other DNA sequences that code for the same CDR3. In nucleotides, the CDR3 is TGTGCCAGCAGCCAGGGAGGGAGCAATCAGCCCCAGCATTTT. Translating gives CASSQGGSNQPQHF. This rearrangement joins TRBV3-1 (or the pseudogene TRBV3-2) to TRBJ1-5, with D hard to call. This CDR3 is built from 14 residues. V dropped 3 bases and J dropped 1 base, with 7 bases sitting between them. Germline loops: CDR1 LGHDT, CDR2 YNNKEL (reference sequence).

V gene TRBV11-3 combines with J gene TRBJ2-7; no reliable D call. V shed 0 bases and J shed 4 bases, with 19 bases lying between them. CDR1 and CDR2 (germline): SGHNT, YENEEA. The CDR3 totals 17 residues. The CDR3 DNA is TGTGCCAGCAGCTTAGATAACCCCGGGTCCCATCTTTACGAGCAGTACGTC. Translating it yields CASSLDNPGSHLYEQYV.

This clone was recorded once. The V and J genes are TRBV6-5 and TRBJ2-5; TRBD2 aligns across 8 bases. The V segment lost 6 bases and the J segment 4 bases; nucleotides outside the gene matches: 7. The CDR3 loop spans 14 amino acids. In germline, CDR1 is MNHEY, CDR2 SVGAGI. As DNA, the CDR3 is TGTGCCAGCAGCACACTAGCGGTTCGAGAGACCCAGTACTTC. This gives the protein CASSTLAVRETQYF.

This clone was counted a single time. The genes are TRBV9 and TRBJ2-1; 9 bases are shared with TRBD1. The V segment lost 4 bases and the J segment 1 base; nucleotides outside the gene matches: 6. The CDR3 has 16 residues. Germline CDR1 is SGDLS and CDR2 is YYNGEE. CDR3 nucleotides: TGTGCCAGCAGCCCAACAGGGGGCCCGTCCTACAATGAGCAGTTCTTC. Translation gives CASSPTGGPSYNEQFF.